A single count supports the clone carrying this T cell receptor (beta chain). The data belong to a study of blood T cell repertoires in COVID-19. Germline loops: CDR1 MNHEY, CDR2 SVGAGI. The V and J ends lost 0 bases and 5 bases respectively, with 10 bases between them. The CDR3 extends over 15 amino acids. Here immunoSEQ multiplex PCR was the method, and the copy in TCRdb shows in-frame clones only, minus some. The repertoire has approximately 52,000 clones, approximately 86% of them found once; the top ten carry 1.3%. J is TRBJ2-2 and V is TRBV6-5, with D tentatively TRBD2 (7 bases). Specimen: peripheral blood. The sequence was collected from a man aged 55 to 70 with acute or convalescent COVID-19. CDR3 in amino acids: CASSYSGGGTGELFF. For the CDR3, the DNA is TGTGCCAGCAGTTACTCGGGAGGGGGAACCGGGGAGCTGTTTTTT.